Shown below are 11 T cell receptor beta chains from a single sample sequenced in a study of CD8 T cells in ankylosing spondylitis (dated by TCRdb to 2017 to 2019). Points the paper makes about the study in general: Blood from ankylosing spondylitis patients appeared to be characterized by a TCR beta motif made up of under 10 highly homologous amino acid variants.

The library was obtained by 5' RACE. The sequencer listed for this sample is Illumina HiSeq 2500. Starting from the raw public reads, TCRdb applied fastp trimming at Q25, assembled clones with MiXCR and retained in-frame beta chains. Duplicate CDR3 protein sequences are folded into a single record with the most common DNA and genes. Here the sample has 400,000 to 450,000 distinct CDR3 sequences; 15% to 20% occur a single time. The leading ten clones occupy 1% of the sample. Their specific antigens are unknown. Sequenced sample: blood, either unsorted or a sorted T cell fraction (not recorded which). The receptor source for this set is a male donor with ankylosing spondylitis.

This clonotype was seen at least ten times. The V call is TRBV7-8, the J call TRBJ2-4; the D call may be TRBD1 or TRBD2 (6 bases each). V was clipped by 5 bases and J by 3 bases, with 11 bases between them. The CDR3 spans 14 residues. Germline V gene lookup returns CDR1 SGHVS and CDR2 FQNEAQ. The CDR3 DNA reads as TGTGCCAGCAGCCAACAGGGAGGCAAAAACATTCAGTACTTC. Translated, it gives CASSQQGGKNIQYF.

The chain links TRBV3-1 to TRBJ1-2; no clear D. V gave up 0 bases and J gave up 8 bases, with 13 bases separating them. The length of the CDR3 is 14 residues. Germline assignment: CDR1 LGHDT and CDR2 YNNKEL (reference sequence). For the CDR3, the DNA is TGTGCCAGCAGCCAAGATCTGGGGTTTCGGGGCTACACCTTC. Translating gives CASSQDLGFRGYTF.

This clonotype appeared a few times. The rearrangement joins TRBV20-1 to TRBJ2-2; D call uncertain. Germline assignment: CDR1 DFQATT and CDR2 SNEGSKA (reference sequence). The CDR3 sequence is 13 residues long. V was trimmed by 6 bases and J by 4 bases, leaving 12 bases between them. The CDR3 region is CSAQPFSTGELFF. CDR3 bases: TGCAGTGCCCAGCCATTTAGCACCGGGGAGCTGTTTTTT.

This clonotype was seen a handful of times. The V gene is TRBV9, the J gene TRBJ2-1; tentatively, D is TRBD1 or TRBD2 (5 bases each). With 3 bases removed from V and 8 bases from J, the gap between germline ends came to 9 bases. This CDR3 is built from 12 residues. CDR1 is SGDLS and CDR2 is YYNGEE in the germline V gene. The DNA of the CDR3 is TGTGCCAGCAGCGCGCGAGGGGATGAGCAGTTCTTC. It encodes CASSARGDEQFF.

This clonotype was counted between two and nine times. The chain has TRBV20-1 and TRBJ2-3; TRBD2 might be the D (5 bases). Trimming took off 3 bases at V and 2 bases at J, with 15 bases between the two ends. The CDR3 extends over 15 amino acids. In germline, CDR1 is DFQATT, CDR2 SNEGSKA (reference sequence). CDR3 sequence reads: CSASKPSSFTDTQYF. The DNA for the CDR3 is TGCAGTGCTAGTAAGCCTAGCAGCTTCACAGATACGCAGTATTTT.

The chain has TRBV14 and TRBJ1-1, with TRBD1 as a possible D gene (5 bases). Trimming left V 4 bases short and J 1 base short, with 16 bases between. The CDR3 covers 16 residues. From germline, CDR1 is SGHDN and CDR2 FVKESK. CDR3 sequence reads: CASSPWGSTRNTEAFF. DNA of the CDR3: TGTGCCAGCAGCCCGTGGGGGTCCACTCGGAACACTGAAGCTTTCTTT.

This clonotype has at least ten counts. The gene calls are TRBV5-1 and TRBJ2-2, with D tentatively TRBD1 (5 bases). The V and J ends lost 5 bases and 4 bases respectively, with 15 bases between them. This CDR3 contains 15 residues. Germline V CDR1 and CDR2: SGHRS, YFSETQ. The CDR3 DNA reads TGCGCCAGCAGTCCCAGGCAGGGATCCACCGGGGAGCTGTTTTTT. Its translation is CASSPRQGSTGELFF.

The chain has TRBV20-1 and TRBJ2-1, with 7 bases identical to TRBD1. This CDR3 has 12 residues. The ends lost 6 bases at V and 7 bases at J; junction bases unmatched: 6. Per germline, CDR1 DFQATT and CDR2 SNEGSKA (reference sequence). The CDR3 region has the DNA TGCAGTGCAAACAGGGGTTGGAATGAGCAGTTCTTC. Translation: CSANRGWNEQFF.

The chain links TRBV4-1 to TRBJ1-2, with D possibly being TRBD1 (5 bases). The V and J ends lost 8 bases and 3 bases respectively, with 22 bases between them. This CDR3 has 16 amino acids. Germline CDR1 reads MGHRA; CDR2 reads YSYEKL. CDR3 DNA: TGCGCCAGCGCGGCGGAGGGACTGACCACCGACTATGGCTACACCTTC. This sequence encodes CASAAEGLTTDYGYTF.

This clonotype was picked up a small number of times. The J gene is TRBJ2-5, the V gene TRBV7-2; the D call may be TRBD1 or TRBD2 (5 bases each). Trimming took off 2 bases at V and 5 bases at J, with 15 bases between the two ends. The CDR3 has 15 amino acids. Germline V gives CDR1 SGHTA, CDR2 FQGNSA. The DNA for the CDR3 is TGTGCCAGCAGCTTAACCCCTAACAGGAGGGAGACCCAGTACTTC. Translation: CASSLTPNRRETQYF. Variable domain in full (rest from reference TRBV7-2 and TRBJ2-5): GAGVSQSPSNKVTEKGKDVELRCDPISGHTALYWYRQSLGQGLEFLIYFQGNSAPDKSGLPSDRFSAERTGGSVSTLTIQRTQQEDSAVYLCASSLTPNRRETQYFGPGTRLLVL.

J is TRBJ2-1 and V is TRBV6-1; the match to TRBD2 covers 14 bases. V shed 0 bases, J shed 5 bases, and the junction held 6 bases outside the gene matches. CDR1 is MNHNS and CDR2 is SASEGT in the germline V gene. CDR3 length equals 18 residues. The CDR3 DNA is TGTGCCAGCAGTGAAGCTAGACTAGCGGGGGGGCTCAACAATGAGCAGTTCTTC. Encoded protein: CASSEARLAGGLNNEQFF.